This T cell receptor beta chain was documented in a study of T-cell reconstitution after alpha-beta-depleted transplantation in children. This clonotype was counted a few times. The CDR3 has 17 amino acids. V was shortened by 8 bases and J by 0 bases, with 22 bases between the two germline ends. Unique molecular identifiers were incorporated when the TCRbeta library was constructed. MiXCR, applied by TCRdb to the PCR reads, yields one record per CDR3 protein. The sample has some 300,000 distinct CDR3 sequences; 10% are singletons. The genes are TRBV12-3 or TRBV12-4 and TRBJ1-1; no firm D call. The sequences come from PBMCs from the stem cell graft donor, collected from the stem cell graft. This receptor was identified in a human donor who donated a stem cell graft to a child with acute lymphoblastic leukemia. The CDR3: CASRPLGQRGMNTEAFF. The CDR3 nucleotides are TGTGCCAGCCGCCCGTTAGGGCAACGCGGGATGAACACTGAAGCTTTCTTT.